This T cell receptor beta chain derives from a study of blood T cells in healthy people across ages. Study-level results: Leaving the PBMCs unsorted stopped any conclusive comparison of naive versus antigen-experienced cells.

Germline CDR1 DFQATT, CDR2 SNEGSKA (reference sequence). CDR3 length: 13 amino acids. J lost 2 bases, V lost 5 bases, and 5 bases had no gene match. In the case of this clonotype: The antigen is unknown.

At least 5 micrograms of total RNA were extracted per sample. The second PCR ran roughly 7 to 12 cycles with a sample-barcoded 5' primer and J-beta primers. TCRdb redid the calling of the 5' RACE reads with MiXCR, one entry per CDR3 protein. The table includes about 730,000 distinct CDR3 sequences, around 40% detected once. The chain has TRBV20-1 and TRBJ1-2, with 7 bases matching TRBD1. The source is a woman aged 55-69 years in good health. Sequencing was carried out using blood. The CDR3 sequence is CSASTGRNYGYTF. As DNA, the CDR3 is TGCAGTGCTTCGACAGGGAGGAACTATGGCTACACCTTC.